This T cell receptor (beta chain) is from a study of blood T cell repertoires in COVID-19. About the study: Donors in the United States, Italy and Spain gave samples during acute or convalescent COVID-19. Sample material is recorded as cDNA or gDNA derived from T cells, B-cell-depleted T cells, or PBMCs.

V shed 3 bases, J shed 4 bases, and the junction held 1 base outside the gene matches. Germline lookup yields CDR1 MNHNS and CDR2 SASEGT. The CDR3 has 13 amino acids. Authors' analysis steps: The assay estimated nucleated cells by amplifying reference gene primers. The assay was immunoSEQ multiplex PCR, and TCRdb's table has in-frame clones only and misses some. V, J and clone size were drawn from that table, and D and trimming were deduced from the DNA. The profile shows over 150,000 clones, roughly 84% of them singletons. The chain employs TRBV6-1 and TRBJ1-1; 8 bases map to TRBD1. The sequence was collected from a young man with active or convalescent COVID-19. The sequenced sample was peripheral blood. For the CDR3, the DNA is TGTGCCAGCAGTGACAGGGGGCGCACTGAAGCTTTCTTT. Its translation is CASSDRGRTEAFF.